This entry concerns a single T cell receptor beta chain. Its antigen has not been determined. No clone much larger than this one lies a single base away; base qualities are absent. The data stem from a study of chemoradiotherapy in HPV16-positive cancers (dated by TCRdb to the early 2020s). Broadly, across the study: Using functional T-cell assays on cells from a couple of HPV16-positive patients, the researchers defined candidate HPV-specific T-cell clones and common TCR motifs. The study asked whether T-cell immunity against the HPV oncoproteins E6 and E7 changes during chemoradiotherapy and whether it affects survival. The candidate HPV-specific TCRs and motifs were then tracked in TCR repertoires from some 86 patients with HPV-related cancers.

The method behind the library was the immunoSEQ multiplex PCR assay. TCRdb holds this immuneACCESS table with in-frame rearrangements only. Some clones are missing; in checked studies, unresolved V genes explain under half, and the rest has no known cause. Across this sample there are 30,000 or so clones, with approximately 90% seen only once. The ten largest clones take up about 5.1% of the sample. Overall results and qualifications from the work: Expansion of candidate HPV-specific clones and E7-related TCR motifs was observed in the tumor microenvironment during treatment, whereas no such expansion was observed for non-HPV-specific T cells. The functional definition of HPV-specific T cells was derived from only two HPV16-positive patients, and the survival association was reported for HPV16-positive patients. In HPV16-positive patients, expansion of HPV-responsive T cells during chemoradiotherapy was associated with improved recurrence-free survival.

V is shortened by 4 bases, J by 2 bases, and the region joining them spans 10 bases. The germline V gene (reference sequence) specifies SGHNT as CDR1 and YYREEE as CDR2. The CDR3 goes from the cysteine to the phenylalanine over 13 residues. Only CDR3 DNA is held: 39 bases, read in frame from base 1. Repertoires were sampled repeatedly over the course of chemoradiotherapy so that clonal expansion in the tumor microenvironment could be followed. The receptor chain draws on TRBV5-4 and TRBJ2-7; no D gene is confidently identified. The TCR originated in a human donor with HPV-associated anogenital cancer. The source was blood, collected from a patient who underwent chemoradiotherapy. The DNA sequence is given as TGTGCCAGCAGCCAACCCCTAACCTACGAGCAGTACTTC. This yields the protein CASSQPLTYEQYF.